This T cell receptor beta chain was captured by sequencing in a study of blood T cell repertoires in COVID-19. Per the original methods: Reference gene primer amplification yielded estimated nucleated cell counts. The repertoire was sequenced with immunoSEQ multiplex PCR; TCRdb's copy has only in-frame clones and lacks some. The V and J calls and clone size come from that table; D and trimming were worked out from the DNA. This table holds roughly 250,000 clones, around 82% found once. The CDR3 has 13 amino acids. The V gene lost 3 bases and the J gene lost 4 bases, with 7 bases spanning the gap. The J gene is TRBJ1-5, the V gene TRBV12-3 or TRBV12-4; D remains unclear. Material for sequencing was peripheral blood. This sequence originates from a human donor in a cohort sampled during active COVID-19. Here the CDR3 reads CASSLSDNQPQHF. The DNA for the CDR3 is TGTGCCAGCAGTTTGTCAGATAATCAGCCCCAGCATTTT.